This T cell receptor beta chain was captured by sequencing in a study of identical twins (dated by TCRdb to about 2016). Broadly, across the study: To test whether fetal clonotypes persist, the study used deep sequencing on TCR alpha and beta repertoires from monozygotic twins, unrelated adults of various ages, and cord blood. Replicate twin experiments were performed at different times using different library preparation protocols to rule out contamination. The full study reports these points: Because the same donors could not be followed over many years, conclusions were based on cross-sectional statistical analysis. In monozygotic twins, out-of-frame TCR alpha sharing was systematically underestimated by recombination models, although the models agreed with sharing between unrelated individuals. Abundant cord blood beta clonotypes carried fewer insertions; young adult naive repertoires showed a weaker similar trend, while memory repertoires showed none. Compared with coincidental sharing between unrelated individuals, out-of-frame TCR alpha sequences shared between twins showed an excess of sequences with low generation probability. Invariant T cells such as MAIT and iNKT could partly confound zero-insertion analyses, although diverse VJ usage argued against such confounding for most clonotypes. In beta out-of-frame sequences, excess twin sharing was weaker, because having fewer shared sequences lowered the signal-to-noise ratio.

Library method: 5' RACE. This sample was sequenced with an Illumina HiSeq 2000. A universal primer binding site was introduced by template switching, and a unique molecular identifier was present in the final cDNA, enabling accurate counting of TCR cDNA molecules. First-strand cDNA for TCR alpha and beta chains was synthesized from specific primers in the conserved constant-segment region. To control for contamination, each cDNA library was double barcoded with a SMART-Mk sample barcode plus Illumina barcodes. TruSeq adapter sequences along with Illumina sample barcodes were introduced in two successive PCR steps. Sequencing of the TCR alpha and beta cDNA libraries was done on the Illumina HiSeq platform using custom primers. Per the authors' processing: Unique molecular identifiers were extracted from raw reads with MiGEC, and CDR3 positions were determined with MiXCR. Recombination models were inferred per individual with the repgenHMM and IGoR tools using an EM algorithm. The analysis of shared clonotypes was done with the tcR package in R, with sharing normalized by the product of cloneset sizes. To study raw recombination without the effects of thymic and clonal selection, out-of-frame nonproductive sequences were analyzed. TCRdb reworked the public reads: Q25 trimming with fastp, MiXCR clone assembly, productive beta chains retained. Entries are consolidated by CDR3 protein sequence, retaining the most common genes and DNA. These V and J calls rely on TCRdb rather than the paper's analysis. Here the sample has roughly 260,000 distinct CDR3 sequences; over 11% occur a single time. Of the sample, 7% to 9% falls within the top ten clones.

This clonotype was found a few times. Its antigen is still unknown. Per-nucleotide qualities are absent, and no much larger clonotype sits a single base away. CDR1 and CDR2 are drawn from the germline V gene (reference sequence): LNHDA, SQIVND. The CDR3 runs 15 amino acids, cysteine and phenylalanine included. Only the CDR3 DNA stays, 45 bases, in frame from base 1. Compared with germline, V lacks 5 bases and J lacks 2 bases; bases without a gene match: 7. Every donor was a healthy Caucasian. Miltenyi CD45RO+ enrichment and human naive T-cell isolation kits were used to isolate memory (CD45RO+) and naive T cells from PBMC.

This clonotype was sampled from a woman between 18 and 30 years old in good health. The sequenced sample was memory (CD45RO+) T cells sorted from blood. The sample's cell subset or site label is to be understood as: CD45RO+ enriched T cells. This receptor chain uses TRBV19 and TRBJ2-7, with 9 bases in between that match TRBD1. The CDR3 region reads CASSLLTGGTYEQYF. The DNA sequence is as follows: TGTGCCAGTAGTTTACTCACAGGGGGCACCTACGAGCAGTACTTC. Here the CDR3 is joined to the reference TRBV19 and TRBJ2-7 genes, and the full variable domain is: DGGITQSPKYLFRKEGQNVTLSCEQNLNHDAMYWYRQDPGQGLRLIYYSQIVNDFQKGDIAEGYSVSREKKESFPLTVTSAQKNPTAFYLCASSLLTGGTYEQYFGPGTRLTVT.